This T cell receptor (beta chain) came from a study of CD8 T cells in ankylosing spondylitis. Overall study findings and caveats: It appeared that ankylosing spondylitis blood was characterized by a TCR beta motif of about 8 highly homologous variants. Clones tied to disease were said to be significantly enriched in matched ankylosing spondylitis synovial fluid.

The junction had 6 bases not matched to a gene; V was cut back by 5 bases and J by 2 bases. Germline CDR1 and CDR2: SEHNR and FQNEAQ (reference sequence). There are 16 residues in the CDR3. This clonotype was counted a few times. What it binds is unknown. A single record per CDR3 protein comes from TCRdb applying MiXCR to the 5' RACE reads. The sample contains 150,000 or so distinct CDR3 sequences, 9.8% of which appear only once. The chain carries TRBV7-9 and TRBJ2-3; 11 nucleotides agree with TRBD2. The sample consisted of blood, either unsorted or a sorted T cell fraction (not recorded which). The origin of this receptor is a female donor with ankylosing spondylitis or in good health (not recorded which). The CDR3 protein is CASSSGLAGITDTQYF. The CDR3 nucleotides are TGTGCCAGCAGCAGCGGACTAGCGGGTATCACAGATACGCAGTATTTT.